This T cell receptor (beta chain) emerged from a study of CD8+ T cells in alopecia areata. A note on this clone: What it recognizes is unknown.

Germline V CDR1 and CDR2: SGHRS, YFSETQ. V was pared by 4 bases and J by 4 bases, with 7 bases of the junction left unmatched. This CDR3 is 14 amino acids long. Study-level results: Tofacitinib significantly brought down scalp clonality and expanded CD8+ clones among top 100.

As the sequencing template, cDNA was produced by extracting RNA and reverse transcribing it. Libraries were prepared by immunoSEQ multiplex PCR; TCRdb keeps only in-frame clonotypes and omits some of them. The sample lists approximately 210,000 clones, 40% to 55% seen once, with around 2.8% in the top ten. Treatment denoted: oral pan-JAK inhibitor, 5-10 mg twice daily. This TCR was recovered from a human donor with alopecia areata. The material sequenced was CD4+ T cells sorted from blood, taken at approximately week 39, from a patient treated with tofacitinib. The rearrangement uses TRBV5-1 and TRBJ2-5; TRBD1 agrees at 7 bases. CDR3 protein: CASSPRDSGETQYF. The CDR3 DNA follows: TGCGCCAGCAGCCCAAGGGACAGCGGAGAGACCCAGTACTTC.